Listed below are T cell receptor beta chains from one sample, sequenced in a study of blood T cell repertoires in COVID-19. Some clones are missing from TCRdb's copy, which holds only in-frame ones; the method was immunoSEQ multiplex PCR. Found here are 65,000 to 70,000 clones, about 83% of them singletons; the top ten hold 23%. The specimen was peripheral blood. The receptors stem from a human donor in a cohort sampled during active COVID-19. Each CDR3 is given without its conserved first and last residue. A D gene is named only where the DNA matches it firmly. Not all rows give a size; the values are once, few, many and, for expanded clones, a class.

NA	NA	TRBV29-1	TRBJ1-5	SVADSARVPQH
TRBD1	NA	TRBV3-1/TRBV3-2	TRBJ1-1	ASSSRDRATEAF
NA	NA	TRBV6-5	TRBJ1-6	ASSYVDSGSPLH
NA	NA	TRBV24-1	TRBJ1-4	ATSPGHNEKLF
TRBD1	once	TRBV4-3	TRBJ1-3	ASSQYRGPSSGNTIY
TRBD1	NA	TRBV5-1	TRBJ2-7	ASSFTRTGETYEQY
TRBD2	NA	TRBV11-2	TRBJ2-2	ASSFTSGDTGELF
NA	once	TRBV20-1	TRBJ1-1	SASSPGMNTEAF
NA	few	TRBV10-2	TRBJ2-3	ASNLGASTDTQY
NA	NA	TRBV2	TRBJ2-2	ASSQGHGELF
TRBD2	NA	TRBV4-1	TRBJ2-3	ASSQDIASGMVDTQY
NA	NA	TRBV5-1	TRBJ1-1	ASSLGGMNTEAF
TRBD2	NA	TRBV28	TRBJ2-1	ASSRTSGAYNEQF
TRBD2	NA	TRBV5-1	TRBJ2-5	ASHRAGGEETQY
TRBD1	NA	TRBV7-9	TRBJ2-5	ASSLGQGVETQY
NA	NA	TRBV6-1	TRBJ1-4	ASSEPGSTNEKLF
NA	once	TRBV18	TRBJ1-1	ASSPQGAEAF
NA	few	TRBV6-6	TRBJ1-2	ASTARDGYT
NA	NA	TRBV3-1/TRBV3-2	TRBJ1-5	ASSLAQWQPQH
NA	few	TRBV7-2	TRBJ2-2	ASSLARWRTGELF
NA	few	TRBV7-9	TRBJ1-6	ASSLGHSLGSPLH
TRBD1	few	TRBV4-3	TRBJ1-2	ASSQGRTGLSYGYT
TRBD2	NA	TRBV19	TRBJ2-5	ASKERGTQETQY
NA	NA	TRBV5-1	TRBJ1-2	ASSLASGDGYT
TRBD2	NA	TRBV3-1/TRBV3-2	TRBJ2-1	ASSRDGGGYNEQF
TRBD1	NA	TRBV29-1	TRBJ1-1	SVGTGDTEAF
TRBD2	few	TRBV5-4	TRBJ2-7	ASSSGTSVYEQY
TRBD2	NA	TRBV7-2	TRBJ2-1	ASSLVAGGPNEQF
NA	NA	TRBV28	TRBJ1-5	ASSLAVDQPQH
NA	NA	TRBV10-2	TRBJ2-7	ASSLRGTYEQY
TRBD2	NA	TRBV2	TRBJ2-5	ASSRGESYQETQY
NA	NA	TRBV11-3	TRBJ2-7	ASSLGAGWEQY